Sequencing of this TCR beta chain was carried out in a study of OX40 agonist ivuxolimab in advanced cancers. Study-level information: Patients were treated with ivuxolimab, an agonistic anti-OX40 (CD134) antibody.

The protocol was immunoSEQ multiplex PCR, while the TCRdb copy is restricted to in-frame clones and leaves out a portion. The sample has about 62,000 clones; about 82% are singletons. V was trimmed by 3 bases and J by 3 bases, leaving 15 bases between them. Germline V gene data show CDR1 as KGHSH and CDR2 as LQKENI. This CDR3 has 15 amino acids. Sequences were derived from CD4+ or CD8+ T cells sorted from blood, sampled in a trial of the OX40 agonist ivuxolimab. The clonotype originates from an adult with an advanced solid tumor such as melanoma, head and neck, liver or kidney cancer. This chain links TRBV18 with TRBJ2-7, with D perhaps TRBD2 (5 bases). The CDR3 DNA reads TGTGCCAGCTCACCCGGAGCGGTCCAACGCTACGAGCAGTACTTC. Protein: CASSPGAVQRYEQYF.